These 22 T cell receptor beta chains were all obtained from the same sample, sequenced in a study of T cells in Graves' hyperthyroidism and ophthalmopathy. It was RNA transcripts that yielded the amplified TCR beta CDR3 regions. The HTBI primer set drove a first-round RT-PCR of the TCR CDR3. TCRdb processed the multiplex PCR reads anew with MiXCR; each CDR3 protein has one entry. The sample lists about 380,000 distinct CDR3 sequences, 11% to 15% occurring once. What was sequenced was blood. Receptors were obtained from a woman between 55 and 75 years old with Graves' hyperthyroidism.

The chain employs TRBV7-9 and TRBJ1-1; no firm D call. The ends were cut back, 5 bases at V and 8 bases at J, with 15 bases in the middle. The V gene's germline CDR1 is SEHNR and CDR2 FQNEAQ (reference sequence). This CDR3 is 13 amino acids long. The CDR3, as DNA: TGTGCCAGCAGCCGTCCAGGAAGGCCCGAAGCTTTCTTT. Its translation is CASSRPGRPEAFF. Filled out from reference TRBV7-9 and TRBJ1-1, the complete variable domain reads DTGVSQNPRHKITKRGQNVTFRCDPISEHNRLYWYRQTLGQGPEFLTYFQNEAQLEKSRLLSDRFSAERPKGSFSTLEIQRTEQGDSAMYLCASSRPGRPEAFFGQGTRLTVV.

This chain connects TRBV4-3 to TRBJ2-7; the match to TRBD2 covers 11 bases. Germline loops: CDR1 LGHNA, CDR2 YSLEER. Trimming at V came to 0 bases and at J to 3 bases, leaving 7 bases not matched to a gene. The CDR3 contains 17 residues. In nucleotides, the CDR3 is TGCGCCAGCAGCCAAGATAGGGGGGGGACTAGCGGCTACGAGCAGTACTTC. Its translation: CASSQDRGGTSGYEQYF.

This clonotype was seen repeatedly, ten times or more. V is TRBV20-1 and J is TRBJ2-3; D is ambiguous. V dropped 1 base and J dropped 7 bases, with 18 bases sitting between them. Germline loops: CDR1 DFQATT, CDR2 SNEGSKA (reference sequence). The CDR3 consists of 15 residues. CDR3: CSARVPRIGVYTQYF. The CDR3 bases are TGCAGTGCTAGAGTCCCCCGCATAGGCGTGTATACGCAGTATTTT.

In this sample, this clonotype turned up a few times. The chain has TRBV29-1 and TRBJ2-3, with TRBD1 identical over 9 bases. With V trimmed by 0 bases and J by 6 bases, 10 bases remained unmatched. This CDR3 is 16 amino acids long. Germline CDR1 and CDR2: SQVTM and ANQGSEA. CDR3 DNA sequence: TGCAGCGTTGAAGATGGAACAGGGGGCAAGATGGATACGCAGTATTTT. Protein sequence: CSVEDGTGGKMDTQYF.

This clonotype was counted many times. The chain combines TRBV29-1 with TRBJ2-5; D call uncertain. Trimming took 4 bases from V and 7 from J, leaving 19 bases between them. This CDR3 has 14 amino acids. The germline V gene has CDR1 SQVTM and CDR2 ANQGSEA. The CDR3 loop reads CSVARSQAMGTQYF. CDR3 DNA sequence: TGCAGCGTTGCACGGAGCCAAGCCATGGGGACCCAGTACTTC.

In its sample, this clonotype was seen many times. The chain carries TRBV24-1 and TRBJ2-1, with TRBD2 matching 7 bases. The CDR3 runs to 17 residues. In germline, CDR1 is KGHDR, CDR2 SFDVKD. After removal of 2 bases from V and 3 bases from J, the junction contained 9 bases not matched to a gene. The CDR3 region is CATSDSRAGPVYNEQFF. CDR3 in DNA: TGTGCCACCAGTGATTCCCGAGCGGGACCCGTCTACAATGAGCAGTTCTTC.

Ten or more counts support this clonotype. This chain connects TRBV20-1 to TRBJ2-1; 12 bases fit TRBD2. Germline lookup yields CDR1 DFQATT and CDR2 SNEGSKA (reference sequence). The length of the CDR3 is 19 residues. The CDR3 DNA is TGCAGAGCCGCCCACCTCGGGACTAGCGGGTCCCGAGTCTACAATGAGCAGTTCTTC. Encoded protein: CRAAHLGTSGSRVYNEQFF.

The chain has TRBV2 and TRBJ1-2; D ambiguous. CDR1 SNHLY and CDR2 FYNNEI come from the germline V gene. The CDR3 is 12 residues long. Trimming shortened V by 6 bases and J by 4 bases, and 9 bases separated the two germline ends. As DNA, the CDR3 is TGTGCCAGCAGGGGCGATACCTATGGCTACACCTTC. Protein sequence: CASRGDTYGYTF.

The table lists this clonotype with many counts. The chain combines TRBV5-1 with TRBJ2-7; D gene ambiguous. The V end was cut by 7 bases, the J end by 4 bases, with 0 bases between. Germline CDR1 and CDR2: SGHRS and YFSETQ. The CDR3 is 8 residues long. Written as DNA, the CDR3 is TGCGCCAGCTACGAGCAGTACTTC. Its translation: CASYEQYF. Looking up the rest from reference TRBV5-1 and TRBJ2-7 gives the full variable domain: KAGVTQTPRYLIKTRGQQVTLSCSPISGHRSVSWYQQTPGQGLQFLFEYFSETQRNKGNFPGRFSGRQFSNSRSEMNVSTLELGDSALYLCASYEQYFGPGTRLTVT.

This clonotype was detected many times. This chain joins TRBV18 and TRBJ2-6; possibly TRBD1 for D (5 bases). There are 14 residues in the CDR3. Germline CDR1 and CDR2: KGHSH and LQKENI. The V and J ends lost 3 bases and 2 bases respectively, with 5 bases between them. CDR3 region: CASSPDTGANVLTF. For the CDR3, the DNA is TGTGCCAGCTCACCGGACACTGGGGCCAACGTCCTGACTTTC. The full variable domain, rest sourced from reference TRBV18 and TRBJ2-6, is NAGVMQNPRHLVRRRGQEARLRCSPMKGHSHVYWYRQLPEEGLKFMVYLQKENIIDESGMPKERFSAEFPKEGPSILRIQQVVRGDSAAYFCASSPDTGANVLTFGAGSRLTVL.

In this sample, this clonotype turned up many times. The CDR3 nucleotides are TGTGCCAGTCAAACACCTATGGGGGAGACCCAGTACTTC. Translation gives CASQTPMGETQYF. The chain recombines TRBV28 with TRBJ2-5; D unresolved. Germline values: CDR1 MDHEN, CDR2 SYDVKM. The CDR3 covers 13 residues. V lost 9 bases and J lost 5, with 16 bases in between.

The sample holds many counts of this clonotype. The rearrangement links TRBV6-1 to TRBJ1-2; 9 nucleotides line up with TRBD1. Trimming took 10 bases from V and 5 from J; bases not matched to a gene: 8. This CDR3 spans 13 amino acids. CDR1 is MNHNS and CDR2 is SASEGT in the germline V gene. CDR3 nucleotide sequence: TGTGCCACCGCACAGGGGGCATGGTATGGCTACACCTTC. Translation gives CATAQGAWYGYTF.

The rearrangement links TRBV10-1 to TRBJ2-1; no firm D call. V lost 0 bases and J lost 2, with 11 bases in between. CDR3 length: 16 amino acids. Germline loops: CDR1 WNHNN, CDR2 SYGVQD (reference sequence). The CDR3 nucleotides are TGCGCCAGCAGTGAGTCGTCGGCAGCCACCTACAATGAGCAGTTCTTC. This sequence encodes CASSESSAATYNEQFF.

The chain joins TRBV27 to TRBJ2-4; 8 bases are shared with TRBD1. Per germline, CDR1 MNHEY and CDR2 SMNVEV (reference sequence). CDR3 length: 15 residues. V was pared by 5 bases and J by 13 bases, with 16 bases of the junction left unmatched. The chain's CDR3 is CASSPSSFRQGIQYF. The CDR3 coding sequence is TGTGCCAGCAGTCCCTCCTCCTTCCGACAGGGGATACAGTACTTC.

This clonotype was observed a few times. The chain uses TRBV13 and TRBJ1-2, with unresolved D. Germline-derived CDR1 and CDR2 are PRHDT and FYEKMQ (reference sequence). The CDR3 length is 17 residues. Deletions cut 8 bases from V and 0 bases from J, with 22 bases between. The CDR3 is CASGPPGSGDPNYGYTF. CDR3 DNA: TGTGCCAGCGGCCCCCCGGGCTCCGGTGATCCTAACTATGGCTACACCTTC.

At least ten counts were recorded for this clonotype. The rearrangement uses TRBV20-1 and TRBJ2-1; D is perhaps TRBD1 or TRBD2 (5 bases each). Trimming shortened V by 6 bases and J by 5 bases, and 14 bases separated the two germline ends. This CDR3 is built from 13 residues. Germline V gives CDR1 DFQATT, CDR2 SNEGSKA (reference sequence). This CDR3 is CSARDPRNNEQFF. As DNA, the CDR3 is TGCAGTGCAAGGGACCCCAGGAACAATGAGCAGTTCTTC.

The sample holds many counts of this clonotype. This rearrangement joins TRBV6-1 to TRBJ1-2; the D gene is possibly TRBD1 (5 bases). The V gene's germline CDR1 is MNHNS and CDR2 SASEGT. The CDR3 consists of 14 residues. V gave up 5 bases and J gave up 5 bases, with 15 bases separating them. CDR3 sequence (DNA): TGTGCCAGCAGTTACGGTGGCGGGGGATATGGCTACACCTTC. It codes for CASSYGGGGYGYTF.

This clonotype showed up many times. V gene TRBV15 combines with J gene TRBJ2-3; D ambiguous. Trimming cost V 3 bases and J 5 bases, with 9 bases left between them. The CDR3 consists of 13 residues. The V gene's germline CDR1 is LNHNV and CDR2 YYDKDF (reference sequence). The CDR3 DNA sequence: TGTGCCACCAGCAGCTATGTCCGAGATACGCAGTATTTT. It yields the protein CATSSYVRDTQYF.

This chain connects TRBV5-1 to TRBJ1-1, with D possibly being TRBD1 (5 bases). CDR3 length equals 16 residues. Per the germline V gene, CDR1 is SGHRS and CDR2 is YFSETQ. V shed 4 bases and J shed 3 bases, with 19 bases lying between them. CDR3 protein: CASSPQRFGGHTEAFF. CDR3 DNA: TGCGCCAGCAGCCCGCAGAGGTTCGGGGGTCACACTGAAGCTTTCTTT.

V and J are TRBV6-9 and TRBJ1-2; 8 bases match TRBD1. The CDR3 runs 13 residues. From germline, CDR1 is MNHGY and CDR2 SVAAGI. The V segment lost 4 bases and the J segment 6 bases; nucleotides outside the gene matches: 4. CDR3 in DNA: TGTGCCAGCAGTTCAGGGGGCGCAAATGGCTACACCTTC. Translation: CASSSGGANGYTF.

This clonotype was recorded many times. No DNA is shown, since the ends of the CDR3 on it are uncertain; the CDR3 is the one TCRdb lists. The chain joins TRBV12-3 or TRBV12-4 to TRBJ2-5; TRBD1 is the table's D call and was not checked against the DNA. The CDR3 length is 15 residues, termini included. This CDR3 is CASSLDVGRGTSEYF.

The chain carries TRBV7-9 and TRBJ1-5; 7 bases match TRBD1. Germline CDR1 is SEHNR and CDR2 is FQNEAQ (reference sequence). This CDR3 spans 15 amino acids. J gave up 6 bases and V 5 bases, and 10 bases lay outside the gene matches. The chain's CDR3 is CASSHEGARGQPQHF. In DNA form, the CDR3 reads TGTGCCAGCAGCCATGAGGGGGCAAGGGGTCAGCCCCAGCATTTT.